The rows below give T cell receptor beta chains drawn from one sample of a study of shared clonotypes between healthy human individuals. TCRdb's copy holds only in-frame clones and misses some; the assay was immunoSEQ multiplex PCR. The sample has under 2,000,000 clones, less than 95% seen once; the top ten hold 1.2%. The material sequenced was naive CD8+ T cells sorted from blood. The receptors here all came from a man younger than 35 in good health. Each CDR3 is given with its conserved first and last residue. D genes are given only for firm matches. Clone size appears in some rows only: once, few, many, or a class for an expanded clone.

CDR3aa: CASSSRTGGITDTQYF; CDR3nt: TGTGCCAGCAGTTCGAGGACAGGGGGAATCACAGATACGCAGTATTTT; d_gene: TRBD1; v_gene: TRBV6-5; j_gene: TRBJ2-3; abundance: NA
CDR3aa: CASKGSTEAFF; CDR3nt: TGTGCCAGTAAAGGATCTACTGAAGCTTTCTTT; d_gene: NA; v_gene: TRBV19; j_gene: TRBJ1-1; abundance: NA
CDR3aa: CAISGAGGNNEQFF; CDR3nt: TGTGCCATCAGTGGAGCGGGAGGAAACAATGAGCAGTTCTTC; d_gene: TRBD2; v_gene: TRBV10-3; j_gene: TRBJ2-1; abundance: NA
CDR3aa: CAWRWGTSGTSSYEQYF; CDR3nt: TGTGCCTGGAGGTGGGGGACTAGCGGGACCAGCTCCTACGAGCAGTACTTC; d_gene: TRBD2; v_gene: TRBV30; j_gene: TRBJ2-7; abundance: NA
CDR3aa: CASSSSTGMYEQYF; CDR3nt: TGTGCCAGTAGTTCCTCGACAGGGATGTACGAGCAGTACTTC; d_gene: TRBD1; v_gene: TRBV19; j_gene: TRBJ2-7; abundance: once
CDR3aa: CASSLPDHYEQYF; CDR3nt: TGTGCCAGCAGCTTACCAGATCACTACGAGCAGTACTTC; d_gene: NA; v_gene: TRBV13; j_gene: TRBJ2-7; abundance: NA
CDR3aa: CASSQSDEQYF; CDR3nt: TGTGCCAGCAGTCAATCTGACGAGCAGTACTTC; d_gene: NA; v_gene: TRBV7-9; j_gene: TRBJ2-7; abundance: NA
CDR3aa: CASSPQTAYNEQFF; CDR3nt: TGTGCCAGCAGTCCCCAGACAGCGTACAATGAGCAGTTCTTC; d_gene: NA; v_gene: TRBV27; j_gene: TRBJ2-1; abundance: NA
CDR3aa: CASSPGTGYYGYTF; CDR3nt: TGTGCCAGCAGTCCCGGGACAGGCTACTATGGCTACACCTTC; d_gene: TRBD1; v_gene: TRBV27; j_gene: TRBJ1-2; abundance: NA
CDR3aa: CASRGQGMKYGYTF; CDR3nt: TGTGCCAGCAGGGGACAGGGTATGAAGTATGGCTACACCTTC; d_gene: TRBD1; v_gene: TRBV25-1; j_gene: TRBJ1-2; abundance: NA
CDR3aa: CSPVGGGTQYF; CDR3nt: TGCAGCCCCGTAGGGGGGGGTACGCAGTATTTT; d_gene: NA; v_gene: TRBV29-1; j_gene: TRBJ2-3; abundance: NA
CDR3aa: CASSLAGGPGYEQYF; CDR3nt: TGCGCCAGCAGCTTGGCGGGAGGGCCAGGTTACGAGCAGTACTTC; d_gene: TRBD2; v_gene: TRBV5-1; j_gene: TRBJ2-7; abundance: NA
CDR3aa: CASSSGQGAPYEQYF; CDR3nt: TGTGCCAGCAGTTCCGGACAGGGGGCTCCCTACGAGCAGTACTTC; d_gene: TRBD1; v_gene: TRBV28; j_gene: TRBJ2-7; abundance: NA
CDR3aa: CASGLGAPSSYEQYF; CDR3nt: TGTGCTAGTGGTTTGGGGGCCCCAAGTTCCTACGAGCAGTACTTC; d_gene: NA; v_gene: TRBV12-5; j_gene: TRBJ2-7; abundance: NA
CDR3aa: CASSLDGGASYNEQFF; CDR3nt: TGTGCCAGCTCTTTGGACGGGGGCGCGTCCTACAATGAGCAGTTCTTC; d_gene: NA; v_gene: TRBV27; j_gene: TRBJ2-1; abundance: NA
CDR3aa: CASSLAGTGFYEQYF; CDR3nt: TGCGCCAGCAGCTTGGCCGGGACAGGATTCTACGAGCAGTACTTC; d_gene: TRBD1; v_gene: TRBV5-1; j_gene: TRBJ2-7; abundance: NA
CDR3aa: CASSLGGGLGNEQFF; CDR3nt: TGTGCCAGCAGCTTAGGAGGGGGCCTCGGCAATGAGCAGTTCTTC; d_gene: TRBD1; v_gene: TRBV7-2; j_gene: TRBJ2-1; abundance: NA
CDR3aa: CASSEGQGPSYEQYF; CDR3nt: TGTGCCAGCAGTGAGGGACAGGGGCCCTCCTACGAGCAGTACTTC; d_gene: TRBD1; v_gene: TRBV6-1; j_gene: TRBJ2-7; abundance: few
CDR3aa: CASSTGGASSYNEQFF; CDR3nt: TGTGCCAGCAGCACTGGCGGGGCAAGCTCCTACAATGAGCAGTTCTTC; d_gene: NA; v_gene: TRBV9; j_gene: TRBJ2-1; abundance: NA
CDR3aa: CASSQNTGDTQYF; CDR3nt: TGTGCCAGCAGTCAAAACACGGGGGATACGCAGTATTTT; d_gene: NA; v_gene: TRBV21-1; j_gene: TRBJ2-3; abundance: NA
CDR3aa: CASSEAVTIGNTIYF; CDR3nt: TGTGCCAGCAGTGAAGCTGTGACAATCGGAAACACCATATATTTT; d_gene: NA; v_gene: TRBV6-1; j_gene: TRBJ1-3; abundance: NA
CDR3aa: CASSERVLGEKLFF; CDR3nt: TGTGCCAGCAGTGAAAGGGTGTTGGGCGAAAAACTGTTTTTT; d_gene: NA; v_gene: TRBV6-1; j_gene: TRBJ1-4; abundance: NA
CDR3aa: CASSPMTATDYGYTF; CDR3nt: TGTGCCAGCAGTCCAATGACAGCAACCGACTATGGCTACACCTTC; d_gene: NA; v_gene: TRBV28; j_gene: TRBJ1-2; abundance: NA
CDR3aa: CASPRGGQGANEQYF; CDR3nt: TGTGCCAGCCCCCGGGGGGGACAGGGGGCGAACGAGCAGTACTTC; d_gene: TRBD1; v_gene: TRBV28; j_gene: TRBJ2-7; abundance: NA
CDR3aa: CASSQRQVQDNSPLHF; CDR3nt: TGTGCCAGCAGCCAGCGACAGGTCCAAGATAATTCACCCCTCCACTTT; d_gene: NA; v_gene: TRBV4-2; j_gene: TRBJ1-6; abundance: NA
CDR3aa: CASSYTLRGGTEAFF; CDR3nt: TGTGCCAGCAGTTACACGCTCAGGGGGGGCACTGAAGCTTTCTTT; d_gene: TRBD1; v_gene: TRBV6-5; j_gene: TRBJ1-1; abundance: NA
CDR3aa: CASSFGRGSYNEQFF; CDR3nt: TGTGCCAGCAGCTTCGGGCGGGGATCCTACAATGAGCAGTTCTTC; d_gene: NA; v_gene: TRBV13; j_gene: TRBJ2-1; abundance: NA
CDR3aa: CASSYGTGGFEQYF; CDR3nt: TGTGCCAGCAGTTACGGGACAGGGGGCTTCGAGCAGTACTTC; d_gene: TRBD1; v_gene: TRBV6-5; j_gene: TRBJ2-7; abundance: NA
CDR3aa: CASSEDGERGSYEQYF; CDR3nt: TGTGCCAGCAGTGAAGATGGGGAAAGGGGATCCTACGAGCAGTACTTC; d_gene: NA; v_gene: TRBV6-1; j_gene: TRBJ2-7; abundance: NA
CDR3aa: CASSLVGDPYEQYF; CDR3nt: TGTGCCAGCAGCCTTGTGGGGGATCCCTACGAGCAGTACTTC; d_gene: NA; v_gene: TRBV27; j_gene: TRBJ2-7; abundance: NA
CDR3aa: CASSQDIVSSYEQYF; CDR3nt: TGTGCCAGCAGCCAAGATATTGTCAGCTCCTACGAGCAGTACTTC; d_gene: NA; v_gene: TRBV14; j_gene: TRBJ2-7; abundance: NA
CDR3aa: CASSVVWGTEAFF; CDR3nt: TGTGCCAGCAGCGTAGTGTGGGGCACTGAAGCTTTCTTT; d_gene: NA; v_gene: TRBV9; j_gene: TRBJ1-1; abundance: NA
CDR3aa: CASSYLGGAGANVLTF; CDR3nt: TGTGCCAGCAGTTACCTCGGGGGGGCCGGGGCCAACGTCCTGACTTTC; d_gene: TRBD2; v_gene: TRBV6-5; j_gene: TRBJ2-6; abundance: NA
CDR3aa: CASSLGITYGYTF; CDR3nt: TGTGCCAGCAGTTTAGGCATCACCTATGGCTACACCTTC; d_gene: NA; v_gene: TRBV27; j_gene: TRBJ1-2; abundance: once
CDR3aa: CASSLGSSYNSPLHF; CDR3nt: TGTGCCAGCAGTTTGGGAAGCTCCTATAATTCACCCCTCCACTTT; d_gene: NA; v_gene: TRBV27; j_gene: TRBJ1-6; abundance: NA
CDR3aa: CASSYGYEQFF; CDR3nt: TGTGCCAGCAGTTATGGGTATGAGCAGTTCTTC; d_gene: NA; v_gene: TRBV6-5; j_gene: TRBJ2-1; abundance: NA
CDR3aa: CASSEDRVQPNTGELFF; CDR3nt: TGCGCCAGCAGCGAGGACAGGGTCCAACCGAACACCGGGGAGCTGTTTTTT; d_gene: TRBD1; v_gene: TRBV5-1; j_gene: TRBJ2-2; abundance: NA
CDR3aa: CASSLEYGSNQPQHF; CDR3nt: TGTGCCAGCAGCTTAGAATACGGTAGCAATCAGCCCCAGCATTTT; d_gene: NA; v_gene: TRBV11-2; j_gene: TRBJ1-5; abundance: NA
CDR3aa: CASSLRWDRGYEQYF; CDR3nt: TGTGCCAGCAGTTTGCGCTGGGACAGGGGCTACGAGCAGTACTTC; d_gene: TRBD1; v_gene: TRBV6-1; j_gene: TRBJ2-7; abundance: NA
CDR3aa: CASSSVGPRWDEQFF; CDR3nt: TGCGCCAGCAGCTCCGTCGGACCCCGTTGGGATGAGCAGTTCTTC; d_gene: NA; v_gene: TRBV5-1; j_gene: TRBJ2-1; abundance: NA
CDR3aa: CASSPLTSGGYNEQFF; CDR3nt: TGTGCCAGCAGCCCACTGACTAGCGGGGGATACAATGAGCAGTTCTTC; d_gene: TRBD2; v_gene: TRBV7-9; j_gene: TRBJ2-1; abundance: NA
CDR3aa: CASSLAGDTYEQYF; CDR3nt: TGTGCCAGCAGTTTAGCAGGAGATACCTACGAGCAGTACTTC; d_gene: NA; v_gene: TRBV27; j_gene: TRBJ2-7; abundance: NA
CDR3aa: CASSLITGRNQPQHF; CDR3nt: TGTGCCAGCAGTTTAATTACGGGACGCAATCAGCCCCAGCATTTT; d_gene: NA; v_gene: TRBV28; j_gene: TRBJ1-5; abundance: NA
CDR3aa: CASSLENNEQFF; CDR3nt: TGTGCCAGCAGCTTGGAAAATAACGAGCAGTTCTTC; d_gene: NA; v_gene: TRBV7-8; j_gene: TRBJ2-1; abundance: NA
CDR3aa: CASSPDRGGYTF; CDR3nt: TGTGCCAGCAGCCCGGACAGGGGCGGCTACACCTTC; d_gene: TRBD1; v_gene: TRBV7-9; j_gene: TRBJ1-2; abundance: NA
CDR3aa: CASSFMTSGAYSYEQYF; CDR3nt: TGTGCCAGCAGCTTCATGACTAGCGGGGCCTACTCCTACGAGCAGTACTTC; d_gene: TRBD2; v_gene: TRBV5-6; j_gene: TRBJ2-7; abundance: NA
CDR3aa: CASSVTGIVTDTQYF; CDR3nt: TGTGCCAGTAGTGTCACAGGGATTGTGACAGATACGCAGTATTTT; d_gene: NA; v_gene: TRBV19; j_gene: TRBJ2-3; abundance: NA
CDR3aa: CASSKGGLWEQYF; CDR3nt: TGTGCCAGCAGCAAAGGAGGGTTGTGGGAGCAGTACTTC; d_gene: NA; v_gene: TRBV7-9; j_gene: TRBJ2-7; abundance: NA
CDR3aa: CASSALTSGPGELFF; CDR3nt: TGTGCCAGCAGCGCCCTGACTAGCGGCCCCGGGGAGCTGTTTTTT; d_gene: TRBD2; v_gene: TRBV11-3; j_gene: TRBJ2-2; abundance: NA
CDR3aa: CASSELQQGLGDEQFF; CDR3nt: TGTGCCAGCAGTGAACTCCAACAGGGCCTAGGAGATGAGCAGTTCTTC; d_gene: NA; v_gene: TRBV2; j_gene: TRBJ2-1; abundance: once
CDR3aa: CAWSTGAGYEQYF; CDR3nt: TGTGCCTGGAGTACGGGGGCTGGCTACGAGCAGTACTTC; d_gene: NA; v_gene: TRBV30; j_gene: TRBJ2-7; abundance: NA
CDR3aa: CASSLHPGQGHYEQYF; CDR3nt: TGTGCCAGCAGCTTACATCCGGGACAGGGGCACTACGAGCAGTACTTC; d_gene: TRBD1; v_gene: TRBV11-2; j_gene: TRBJ2-7; abundance: once
CDR3aa: CASSYSQDNEQFF; CDR3nt: TGTGCCAGCAGTTACTCGCAGGACAATGAGCAGTTCTTC; d_gene: NA; v_gene: TRBV6-5; j_gene: TRBJ2-1; abundance: NA
CDR3aa: CAWSAGGAYYGYTF; CDR3nt: TGTGCCTGGAGTGCAGGGGGCGCGTACTATGGCTACACCTTC; d_gene: TRBD1; v_gene: TRBV30; j_gene: TRBJ1-2; abundance: NA